Only a few counts were recorded for the clone carrying this TCR beta chain. The antigen is undetermined. Documented time point: late sampling 161 to 241 days after vaccination in a few convalescent patients. This sample's treatment: approximately 9-day PBMC culture with coronavirus spike peptide pools or control peptides (ViraFEST assay). Cultured CD4+ T-cell DNA underwent Oncomine TCR Beta short-read sequencing. Cultured CD4+ T cells yielded the extracted genomic DNA. TCRdb passed the PCR reads through MiXCR, listing each CDR3 protein once. Found here are roughly 15,000 distinct CDR3 sequences, approximately 48% of them singletons; the top ten hold 10% to 15%. The V gene's germline CDR1 is DFQATT and CDR2 SNEGSKA (reference sequence). This CDR3 comprises 13 residues. V dropped 3 bases and J dropped 3 bases, with 8 bases sitting between them. These data come from a study of vaccination and CD4 T cells after COVID-19. Study summary: Overlapping spike peptides from SARS-CoV-2, HCoV-NL63, HCoV-OC43 and HCoV-229E served to stimulate the cells. Whole-study results and caveats: Of the reactive clones in convalescent patients, a median around 83% showed up only post-vaccination.

The sequences come from CD4+ T cells from blood, cultured in vitro, collected about 7 months after SARS-CoV-2 vaccination. The receptor was derived from a human donor who had recovered from COVID-19. The V call is TRBV20-1, the J call TRBJ2-2, with D possibly called TRBD1 or TRBD2 (6 bases each). The CDR3, as DNA: TGCAGTGCTAGGGGGGGCTACACCGGGGAGCTGTTTTTT. Amino acid sequence: CSARGGYTGELFF.